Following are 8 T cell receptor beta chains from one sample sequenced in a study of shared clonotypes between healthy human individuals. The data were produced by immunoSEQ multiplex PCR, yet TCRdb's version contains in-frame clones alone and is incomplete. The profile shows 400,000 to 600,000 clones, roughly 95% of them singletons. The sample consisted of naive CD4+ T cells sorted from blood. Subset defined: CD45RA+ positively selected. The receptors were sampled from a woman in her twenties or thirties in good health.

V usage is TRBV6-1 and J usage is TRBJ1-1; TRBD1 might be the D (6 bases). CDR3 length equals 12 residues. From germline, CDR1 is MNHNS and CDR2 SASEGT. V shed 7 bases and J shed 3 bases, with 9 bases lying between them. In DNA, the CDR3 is TGTGCCAGCAACGGGGGGCACACTGAAGCTTTCTTT. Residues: CASNGGHTEAFF.

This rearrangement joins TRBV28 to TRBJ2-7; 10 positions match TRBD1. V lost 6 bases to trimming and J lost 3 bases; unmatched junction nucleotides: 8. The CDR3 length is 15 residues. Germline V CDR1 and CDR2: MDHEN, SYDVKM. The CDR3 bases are TGTGCCAGCAGCCCCGGGGGGACAGGGGTCTACGAGCAGTACTTC. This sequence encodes CASSPGGTGVYEQYF. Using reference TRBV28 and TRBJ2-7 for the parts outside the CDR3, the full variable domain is DVKVTQSSRYLVKRTGEKVFLECVQDMDHENMFWYRQDPGLGLRLIYFSYDVKMKEKGDIPEGYSVSREKKERFSLILESASTNQTSMYLCASSPGGTGVYEQYFGPGTRLTVT.

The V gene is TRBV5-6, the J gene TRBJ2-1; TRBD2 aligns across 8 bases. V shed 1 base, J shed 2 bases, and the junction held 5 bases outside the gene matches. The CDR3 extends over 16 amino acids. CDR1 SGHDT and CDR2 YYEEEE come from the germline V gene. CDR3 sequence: CASSLSGGRTYNEQFF. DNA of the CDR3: TGTGCCAGCAGCTTGTCGGGCGGGAGGACCTACAATGAGCAGTTCTTC.

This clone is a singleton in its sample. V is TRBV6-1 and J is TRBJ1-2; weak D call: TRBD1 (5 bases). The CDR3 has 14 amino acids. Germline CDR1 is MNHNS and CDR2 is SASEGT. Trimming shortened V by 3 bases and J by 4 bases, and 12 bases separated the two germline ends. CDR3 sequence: CASSEGPRGYGYTF. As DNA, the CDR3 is TGTGCCAGCAGTGAGGGACCTAGGGGCTATGGCTACACCTTC.

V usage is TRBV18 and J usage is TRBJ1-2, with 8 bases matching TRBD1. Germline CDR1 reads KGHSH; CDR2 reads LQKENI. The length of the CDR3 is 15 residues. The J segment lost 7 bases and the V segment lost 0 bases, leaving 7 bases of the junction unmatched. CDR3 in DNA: TGTGCCAGCTCACCACCCTCCCAGGGGGCGCTTGGCTACACCTTC. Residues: CASSPPSQGALGYTF.

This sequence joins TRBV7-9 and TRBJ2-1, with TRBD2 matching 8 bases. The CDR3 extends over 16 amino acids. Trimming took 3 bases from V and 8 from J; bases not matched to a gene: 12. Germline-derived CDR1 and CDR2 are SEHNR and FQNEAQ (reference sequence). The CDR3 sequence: CASSLRAFAGGHEQFF. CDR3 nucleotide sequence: TGTGCCAGCAGCTTGCGGGCATTCGCGGGAGGCCATGAGCAGTTCTTC. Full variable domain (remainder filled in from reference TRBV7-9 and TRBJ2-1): DTGVSQNPRHKITKRGQNVTFRCDPISEHNRLYWYRQTLGQGPEFLTYFQNEAQLEKSRLLSDRFSAERPKGSFSTLEIQRTEQGDSAMYLCASSLRAFAGGHEQFFGPGTRLTVL.

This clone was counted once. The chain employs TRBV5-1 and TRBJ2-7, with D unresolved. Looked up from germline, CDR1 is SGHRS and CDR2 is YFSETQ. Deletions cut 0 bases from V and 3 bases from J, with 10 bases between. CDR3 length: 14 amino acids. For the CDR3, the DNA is TGCGCCAGCAGCTTGGTAGCAGACCACTACGAGCAGTACTTC. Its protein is CASSLVADHYEQYF.

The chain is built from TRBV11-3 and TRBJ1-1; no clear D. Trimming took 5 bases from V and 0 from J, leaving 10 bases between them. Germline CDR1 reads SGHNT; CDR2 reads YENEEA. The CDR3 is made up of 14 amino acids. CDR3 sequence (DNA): TGTGCCAGCAGCCGAGATAGTTTGAACACTGAAGCTTTCTTT. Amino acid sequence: CASSRDSLNTEAFF. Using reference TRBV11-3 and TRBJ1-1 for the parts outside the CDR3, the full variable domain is EAGVVQSPRYKIIEKKQPVAFWCNPISGHNTLYWYLQNLGQGPELLIRYENEEAVDDSQLPKDRFSAERLKGVDSTLKIQPAELGDSAVYLCASSRDSLNTEAFFGQGTRLTVV.